The rows below give T cell receptor beta chains drawn from one sample of a study of T cells in Graves' hyperthyroidism and ophthalmopathy. TCRdb itself ran the multiplex PCR reads through MiXCR, one entry per CDR3 protein. The sample carries 490,000 or so distinct CDR3 sequences, around 15% recorded once. The sequencing input was blood. Receptors originate from a woman in her twenties or thirties with Graves' ophthalmopathy. The CDR3 runs from the conserved cysteine through the conserved F or W. Fields, in order: clone size, D gene, J gene, V gene, CDR3 DNA, CDR3 protein. D genes are given only for firm matches. Clone size, where shown, is once, few, many, or a class for clones that have expanded.

many,.,TRBJ1-2,TRBV28,TGTGCCAGCAGTCGAAACTATGGCTACACCTTC,CASSRNYGYTF
.,.,TRBJ2-5,TRBV20-1,TGCAGTGCCCGGCCACCCGGGTGGGGCATCCAAGAGACCCAGTACTTC,CSARPPGWGIQETQYF
few,.,TRBJ1-6,TRBV3-1,TGTGCCAGCAGCTCATCGGCAGGAATAGGCTCAAATTCACCCCTCCACTTT,CASSSSAGIGSNSPLHF
many,TRBD1,TRBJ1-5,TRBV28,TGTGCCAGCAGTACCGGGACAGCCCCACAATATAGCAATCAGCCCCAGCATTTT,CASSTGTAPQYSNQPQHF
many,.,TRBJ2-7,TRBV12-3/TRBV12-4,TGTGCCAGCAGTTTTAAACAGCCCTACGAGCAGTACTTC,CASSFKQPYEQYF
many,TRBD2,TRBJ2-7,TRBV20-1,TGCAGTGCGACAGAACCTCGCGGGAGCGCCGACTACGAGCAGTACTTC,CSATEPRGSADYEQYF
many,TRBD2,TRBJ2-7,TRBV24-1,TGTGCCACCAGTGGCGGACTAGCGGGAGGTGACGAGCAGTACTTC,CATSGGLAGGDEQYF
.,TRBD2,TRBJ2-5,TRBV5-8,TGTGCCAGCAGCCCTAGCGGGAGGGCCGTCATGGCAGAGACCCAGTACTTC,CASSPSGRAVMAETQYF
few,.,TRBJ1-2,TRBV6-1,TGTGCCAGCAGTGAATCCCCGGGCGATGGCTACACCTTC,CASSESPGDGYTF
.,TRBD2,TRBJ2-3,TRBV5-1,TGCGCCAGCAGCTTTAAGGGAGGGTCGGATACGCAGTATTTT,CASSFKGGSDTQYF
few,.,TRBJ1-1,TRBV7-2,TGTGCCAGCAGCCGGGAGGTCTTCACTGAAGCTTTCTTT,CASSREVFTEAFF
.,.,TRBJ2-3,TRBV4-3,TGCGCCAGCAGCCAAGCTGGGCCACCCGGGGATACGCAGTATTTT,CASSQAGPPGDTQYF
.,TRBD1,TRBJ2-1,TRBV7-9,TGTGCCAGCAGCTTAGAGAGGACAGGGGGCTCCTACAATGAGCAGTTCTTC,CASSLERTGGSYNEQFF
.,.,TRBJ2-7,TRBV3-1,TGTGCCAGCAGCCAATACTCCTACGAGCAGTACTTC,CASSQYSYEQYF
few,TRBD2,TRBJ2-5,TRBV29-1,TGCAGCGTTCGGCTAGCGGGACGTCAGTACTTC,CSVRLAGRQYF
.,.,TRBJ1-1,TRBV28,TGTGCCAGCAGTTCAGGTGTGGAAGCTTTCTTT,CASSSGVEAFF
few,TRBD2,TRBJ2-5,TRBV7-8,TGTGCCAGCAGGCTTGCGGCGGGGGGGTTGGGCAGGGAGACCCAGTACTTC,CASRLAAGGLGRETQYF
.,TRBD1,TRBJ2-7,TRBV6-1,TGTGCCAGCAGCCGGGACAGGGAACAGCAGTACTTC,CASSRDREQQYF
.,.,TRBJ2-1,TRBV6-4,TGTGCCAGCAGTGAGAGAGACAGATCAGAGCAGTTCTTC,CASSERDRSEQFF
many,TRBD1,TRBJ2-1,TRBV2,TGTGCCAGCAGTGAATTGGGGCAGGGGGCGCGTGAGCAGTTCTTC,CASSELGQGAREQFF
.,.,TRBJ2-5,TRBV7-2,TGTGCCAGCAGCTTCGGAGTGGGGACCCAGTACTTC,CASSFGVGTQYF
few,.,TRBJ2-1,TRBV18,TGTGCCGGCTCACCAACCCCCGACTATGATGAGCAGTTCTTC,CAGSPTPDYDEQFF
few,.,TRBJ1-2,TRBV12-3/TRBV12-4,TGTGCCAGCAGTTCAGCGGACAGCTATGGCTACACCTTC,CASSSADSYGYTF
.,TRBD2,TRBJ2-7,TRBV3-1,TGTGCCAGCAGCCAAGAGGGGAGGGAGGGTGACGAGCAGTACTTC,CASSQEGREGDEQYF
many,.,TRBJ1-6,TRBV4-1,TGCGCCAGCAGCCAAGATCGAGGCAGGGGCTCAAATTCACCCCTCCACTTT,CASSQDRGRGSNSPLHF
many,.,TRBJ1-1,TRBV20-1,TGCTCCCAAAGGAATGCATGGGTTGAAGCTTTCTTT,CSQRNAWVEAFF
many,TRBD1,TRBJ2-7,TRBV7-6,TGTGCCAGCAGCTTAGGGACAGGGCCCTACGAGCAGTACTTC,CASSLGTGPYEQYF
many,TRBD2,TRBJ2-1,TRBV20-1,TGCAGTGCTAGTGGAAAGCTAGCGGGAGGTAATGAGCAGTTCTTC,CSASGKLAGGNEQFF
.,.,TRBJ2-3,TRBV4-3,TGCGCCAGCAGCCAAGGGGTTTACACAGATACGCAGTATTTT,CASSQGVYTDTQYF
many,TRBD1,TRBJ2-6,TRBV30,TGTGCCTGGAGTGTGTCCAGGGGGCTATCTGGGGCCAACGTCCTGACTTTC,CAWSVSRGLSGANVLTF
.,TRBD2,TRBJ2-5,TRBV15,TGTGCCACCAGGCCCCAGCGGGAGAACCAAGAGACCCAGTACTTC,CATRPQRENQETQYF
few,.,TRBJ2-1,TRBV14,TGTGCCAGCAGCCAAGAAGTACGCAATGAGCAGTTCTTC,CASSQEVRNEQFF
many,.,TRBJ2-7,TRBV5-1,TGCGCCAGCAGCTGGGGAAGCGGTAGCTCCTACGAGCAGTACTTC,CASSWGSGSSYEQYF
many,.,TRBJ2-5,TRBV12-3/TRBV12-4,TGTGCCAGCGAAAATAACGCCGTCGAGACCCAGTACTTC,CASENNAVETQYF
.,TRBD2,TRBJ2-2,TRBV29-1,TGCAGCGTGGGACTAGCGGGAGTAATCGGGGAGCTGTTTTTT,CSVGLAGVIGELFF
few,.,TRBJ2-7,TRBV12-3/TRBV12-4,TGTGCCAGCAGTTTAGCAGGATACCGGGACGGTGAATACGAGCAGTACTTC,CASSLAGYRDGEYEQYF
once,.,TRBJ1-2,TRBV6-1,TGTGCCAGCAGTGTAGAGGCAGCAGGTTCCTATGGCTACACCTTC,CASSVEAAGSYGYTF
many,.,TRBJ2-1,TRBV5-1,TGCGCCAGCAGCTGGGGCTGGGGGCCTCTCAATGAGCAGTTCTTC,CASSWGWGPLNEQFF
.,.,TRBJ2-5,TRBV6-2/TRBV6-3,TGTGCCAGCACCCTGGGGGGTAGGGGGACCCAGTACTTC,CASTLGGRGTQYF
.,TRBD1,TRBJ1-1,TRBV20-1,TGCAGTGCTCCCGAGGGACAGGGGAATTTTGAAGCTTTCTTT,CSAPEGQGNFEAFF
few,.,TRBJ1-1,TRBV4-1,TGCGCCAGCAGGGATACAGGGAGGGGTATGAACACTGAAGCTTTCTTT,CASRDTGRGMNTEAFF
many,.,TRBJ2-4,TRBV3-1,TGTGCCAGCAGCCAAGGTTCCATTAACATTCAGTACTTC,CASSQGSINIQYF
few,.,TRBJ2-3,TRBV14,TGTGCCAGCAGCCACCTAGATTACACAGATACGCAGTATTTT,CASSHLDYTDTQYF
.,TRBD1,TRBJ1-6,TRBV6-1,TGTGCCAGCAGAAAGACAGGGAAAGATTCACCCCTCCACTTT,CASRKTGKDSPLHF
.,TRBD1,TRBJ1-1,TRBV29-1,TGCAGCGTTAGGACAGGCGATTTGCCCCAGGACACTGAAGCTTTCTTT,CSVRTGDLPQDTEAFF
.,.,TRBJ2-1,TRBV9,TGTGCCAGCAGCGTAGGGTGGACTACCAACAATGAGCAGTTCTTC,CASSVGWTTNNEQFF
few,TRBD1,TRBJ1-6,TRBV7-3,TGTGCCAGCAGCTTAACGGGGACAGGGGGCAATTCACCCCTCCACTTT,CASSLTGTGGNSPLHF
many,.,TRBJ1-2,TRBV6-1,TGTGCCAGCAGGCCCCCGGGACGGATGGTATCCGGAGGCTACACCTTC,CASRPPGRMVSGGYTF
few,.,TRBJ2-7,TRBV6-2/TRBV6-3,TGTGCCAGCAGCGCGGGGAGGTACTACGAGCAGTACTTC,CASSAGRYYEQYF
many,.,TRBJ2-7,TRBV12-3/TRBV12-4,TGTGCCAGCAGAAACTCCCGGGGCGAGCAGTACTTC,CASRNSRGEQYF
.,.,TRBJ2-7,TRBV29-1,TGCAGCGTTGAAAGGGTTGAGGGGCGCGAGCAGTACTTC,CSVERVEGREQYF
.,.,TRBJ2-4,TRBV20-1,TGCAGTGCGGGACTCATAAGCGGGGCCAAAAACATTCAGTACTTC,CSAGLISGAKNIQYF
.,TRBD1,TRBJ1-2,TRBV7-2,TGTGCCAGCAGTCGGGGACAGGGAGTAGAGGGATATGGCTACACCTTC,CASSRGQGVEGYGYTF
many,.,TRBJ2-2,TRBV27,TGTGCCAGCAGTTTATTTGGGAGGGGGCTGGACACCGGGGAGCTGTTTTTT,CASSLFGRGLDTGELFF
many,.,TRBJ1-1,TRBV15,TGTGCCACCAGCAGACCCGCGGACAACACTGAAGCTTTCTTT,CATSRPADNTEAFF
few,TRBD1,TRBJ2-3,TRBV4-3,TGCGCCAGCAGCCCTGCTCCGGGACAGGGGACAGATACGCAGTATTTT,CASSPAPGQGTDTQYF
.,TRBD2,TRBJ2-7,TRBV15,TGTGCCACCAGCTCACGACTTCAGGGTAATAGCGGGAGGGCCCAGGGCGAGCAGTACTTC,CATSSRLQGNSGRAQGEQYF